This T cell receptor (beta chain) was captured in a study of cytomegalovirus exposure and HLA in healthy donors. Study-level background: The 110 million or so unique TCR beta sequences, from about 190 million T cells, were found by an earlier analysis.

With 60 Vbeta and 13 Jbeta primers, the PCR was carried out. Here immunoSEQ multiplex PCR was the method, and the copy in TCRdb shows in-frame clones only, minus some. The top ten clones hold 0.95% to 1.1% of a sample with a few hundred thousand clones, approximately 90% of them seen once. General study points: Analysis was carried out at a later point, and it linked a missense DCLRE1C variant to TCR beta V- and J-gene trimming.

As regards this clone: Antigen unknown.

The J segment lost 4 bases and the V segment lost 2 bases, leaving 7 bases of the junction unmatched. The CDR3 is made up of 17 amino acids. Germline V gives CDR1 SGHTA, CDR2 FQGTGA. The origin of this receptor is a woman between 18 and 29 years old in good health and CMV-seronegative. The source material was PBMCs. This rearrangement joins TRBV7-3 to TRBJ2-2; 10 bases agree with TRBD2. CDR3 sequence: CASSLGSPSGGTGELFF. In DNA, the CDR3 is TGTGCCAGCAGCTTAGGGTCCCCTAGCGGGGGCACCGGGGAGCTGTTTTTT.